This T cell receptor (beta chain) was sequenced during a study of cytotoxic CD8 clonotypes in ibrutinib-treated CLL. A note on this clone: Its target is unknown.

The assay was immunoSEQ multiplex PCR, and TCRdb's table has in-frame clones only and misses some. The sample includes about 300,000 clones, roughly 71% of them seen just once. Findings of the study overall: Contraction or stability on treatment was seen for public clonotypes, which were uncommon.

Sequenced material: PBMCs, taken after 36 months of ibrutinib treatment. The source is a human donor with chronic lymphocytic leukemia.

The CDR3 nucleotides are TGTGCCAGCTCACCATGGGACAGCCAACACAATGAGCAGTTCTTC. Its protein product is CASSPWDSQHNEQFF. The chain carries TRBV18 and TRBJ2-1; TRBD1 agrees at 7 bases. From germline, CDR1 is KGHSH and CDR2 LQKENI. V gave up 2 bases and J gave up 5 bases; unmatched junction bases: 6. The CDR3 has 15 amino acids.